The 9 T cell receptor beta chains below were found in one sample sequenced in a study of shared clonotypes between healthy human individuals. Profiling relied on immunoSEQ multiplex PCR, and the TCRdb table lists in-frame clones only, not all of them. The sample lists over a million clones, around four fifths occurring once. The specimen was memory CD4+ T cells sorted from blood. As to subset: CD45RA-negative fraction. The origin of the receptors is a man aged 18-30 years in good health.

The CDR3 DNA is TGTGCCAGCGGGACGTACGGTAAAGCTTTCTTT. It specifies CASGTYGKAFF. The chain couples TRBV2 to TRBJ1-1; D may be TRBD1 (5 bases). This CDR3 contains 11 residues. Germline CDR1 reads SNHLY; CDR2 reads FYNNEI. V gave up 8 bases and J gave up 9 bases, with 13 bases separating them.

As concerns this clone: This sample includes further DNA sequences coding for the same CDR3. The V gene is TRBV7-2, the J gene TRBJ2-7; D might be TRBD2 (6 bases). V shed 2 bases and J shed 2 bases, with 10 bases lying between them. The CDR3 sequence is 14 residues long. Germline CDR1 reads SGHTA; CDR2 reads FQGNSA. As DNA, the CDR3 is TGTGCCAGCAGCTTATCACTAGCAACCTACGAGCAGTACTTC. Amino acid sequence: CASSLSLATYEQYF.

V usage is TRBV7-9 and J usage is TRBJ1-6; 9 bases map to TRBD1. This CDR3 is built from 15 residues. Germline V gene data show CDR1 as SEHNR and CDR2 as FQNEAQ (reference sequence). After removal of 2 bases from V and 6 bases from J, the junction contained 2 bases not matched to a gene. The CDR3 loop reads CASSLSGQGNSPLHF. The DNA of the CDR3 is TGTGCCAGCAGCTTATCGGGACAGGGTAATTCACCCCTCCACTTT.

The chain links TRBV2 to TRBJ2-5; 7 nucleotides line up with TRBD2. The CDR3 has 14 amino acids. CDR1 is SNHLY, CDR2 FYNNEI, per germline. Unmatched junction bases numbered 5, after V lost 3 bases and J lost 4 bases. CDR3 nucleotide sequence: TGTGCCAGCAGTGACTTAGCGGGTGGAGAGACCCAGTACTTC. It codes for CASSDLAGGETQYF.

This clone has a handful of counts. Here the CDR3 reads CASSERGHPNYGYTF. In DNA, the CDR3 is TGTGCCAGCAGTGAACGGGGACACCCCAACTATGGCTACACCTTC. The rearrangement links TRBV2 to TRBJ1-2, with a weak D call TRBD1 (6 bases). With 2 bases removed from V and 2 bases from J, the gap between germline ends came to 12 bases. The CDR3 spans 15 residues. In germline, CDR1 is SNHLY, CDR2 FYNNEI. Together with reference TRBV2 and TRBJ1-2, the CDR3 gives the full variable domain: EPEVTQTPSHQVTQMGQEVILRCVPISNHLYFYWYRQILGQKVEFLVSFYNNEISEKSEIFDDQFSVERPDGSNFTLKIRSTKLEDSAMYFCASSERGHPNYGYTFGSGTRLTVV.

This clone was seen at least ten times. This sequence joins TRBV11-2 and TRBJ1-3; D uncertain. CDR3 length: 14 residues. Trimming removed 5 bases at V and 0 bases at J, with 8 bases between. Germline assignment: CDR1 SGHAT and CDR2 FQNNGV. Here the CDR3 DNA reads TGTGCCAGCAGCCCCACCGGCTCTGGAAACACCATATATTTT. Amino acid sequence: CASSPTGSGNTIYF.

The chain is built from TRBV28 and TRBJ2-1, with D possibly being TRBD2 (6 bases). The CDR3 sequence is 12 residues long. Trimming shortened V by 6 bases and J by 8 bases, and 11 bases separated the two germline ends. CDR1 and CDR2 from the germline V gene are MDHEN and SYDVKM. The CDR3 nucleotides are TGTGCCAGCAGGGCCCCGGGGGATGAGCAGTTCTTC. As protein: CASRAPGDEQFF.

This clone was observed once. At one of its ends the junction is not consistent with the germline gene, which may arise from a read error. This rearrangement joins TRBV27 to TRBJ1-2; a possible D gene is TRBD1 (6 bases). CDR1 is MNHEY and CDR2 is SMNVEV in the germline V gene (reference sequence). The CDR3 runs to 17 residues. The CDR3 DNA reads TGTGCCAACAGTTTATTACAGGGAAAAACGGCTAACTATGGCTACACCTTC. It specifies CANSLLQGKTANYGYTF.

J is TRBJ1-1 and V is TRBV19; TRBD1 agrees at 7 bases. J gave up 4 bases and V 3 bases, and 11 bases lay outside the gene matches. This CDR3 is built from 16 residues. Germline V gene data show CDR1 as LNHDA and CDR2 as SQIVND (reference sequence). In DNA form, the CDR3 reads TGTGCCAGTAGTATTCGGAACAGGGGTTCGGGCACTGAAGCTTTCTTT. It specifies CASSIRNRGSGTEAFF.